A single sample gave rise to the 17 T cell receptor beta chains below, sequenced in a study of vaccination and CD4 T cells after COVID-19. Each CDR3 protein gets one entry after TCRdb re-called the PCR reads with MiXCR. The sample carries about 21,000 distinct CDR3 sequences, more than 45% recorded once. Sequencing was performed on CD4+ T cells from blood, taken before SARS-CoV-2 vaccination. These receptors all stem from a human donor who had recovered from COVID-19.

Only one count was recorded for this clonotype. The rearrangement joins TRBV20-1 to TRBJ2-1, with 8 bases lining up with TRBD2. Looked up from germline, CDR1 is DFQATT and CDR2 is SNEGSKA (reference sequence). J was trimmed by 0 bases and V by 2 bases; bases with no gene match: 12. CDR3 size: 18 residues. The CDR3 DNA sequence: TGCAGTGCTAGATCTTCGGCGGGAGGTTACCGCTCCTACAATGAGCAGTTCTTC. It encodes CSARSSAGGYRSYNEQFF.

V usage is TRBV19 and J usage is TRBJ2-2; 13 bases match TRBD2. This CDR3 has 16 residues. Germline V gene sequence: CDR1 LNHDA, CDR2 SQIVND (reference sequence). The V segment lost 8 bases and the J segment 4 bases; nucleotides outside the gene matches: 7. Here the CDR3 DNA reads TGTGCCAGTCAAGGTGGACTAGCGGGAGTCACCGGGGAGCTGTTTTTT. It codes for CASQGGLAGVTGELFF.

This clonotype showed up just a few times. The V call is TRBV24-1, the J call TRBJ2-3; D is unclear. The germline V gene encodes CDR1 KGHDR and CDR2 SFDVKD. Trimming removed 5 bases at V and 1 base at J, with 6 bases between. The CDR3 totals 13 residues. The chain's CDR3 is CATSARGTDTQYF. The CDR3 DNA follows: TGTGCCACCAGTGCTCGGGGCACAGATACGCAGTATTTT.

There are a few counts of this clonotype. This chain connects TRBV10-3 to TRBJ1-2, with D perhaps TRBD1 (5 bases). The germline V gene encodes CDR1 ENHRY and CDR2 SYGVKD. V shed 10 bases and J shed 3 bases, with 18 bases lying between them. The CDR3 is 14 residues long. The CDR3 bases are TGTGCCACTACTCGCAGGGAGGTCCACTATGGCTACACCTTC. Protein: CATTRREVHYGYTF.

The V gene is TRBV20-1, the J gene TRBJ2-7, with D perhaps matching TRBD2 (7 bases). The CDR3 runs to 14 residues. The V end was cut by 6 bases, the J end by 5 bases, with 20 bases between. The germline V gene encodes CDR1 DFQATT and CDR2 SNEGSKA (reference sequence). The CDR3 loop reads CSAKLRGARNEQYF. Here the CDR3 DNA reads TGCAGTGCGAAACTTCGGGGGGCGCGAAACGAGCAGTACTTC.

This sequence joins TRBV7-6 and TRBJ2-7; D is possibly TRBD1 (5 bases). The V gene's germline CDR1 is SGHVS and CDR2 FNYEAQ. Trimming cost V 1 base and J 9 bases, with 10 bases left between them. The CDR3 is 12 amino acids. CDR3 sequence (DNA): TGTGCCAGCAGCTTAGGGACATCACCGCAGTACTTC. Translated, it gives CASSLGTSPQYF.

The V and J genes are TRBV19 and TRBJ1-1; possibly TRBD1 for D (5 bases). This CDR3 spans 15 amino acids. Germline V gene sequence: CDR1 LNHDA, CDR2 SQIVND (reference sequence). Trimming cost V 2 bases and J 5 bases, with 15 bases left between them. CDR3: CASSIFGQGGTEAFF. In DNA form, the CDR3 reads TGTGCCAGTAGTATATTCGGGCAGGGTGGTACTGAAGCTTTCTTT.

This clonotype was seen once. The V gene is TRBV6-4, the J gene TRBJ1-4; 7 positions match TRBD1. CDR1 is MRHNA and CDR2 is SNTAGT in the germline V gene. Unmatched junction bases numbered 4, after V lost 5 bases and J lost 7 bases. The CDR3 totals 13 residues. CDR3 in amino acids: CASSPNRGEKLFF. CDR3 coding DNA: TGTGCCAGCAGTCCTAACAGGGGTGAAAAACTGTTTTTT.

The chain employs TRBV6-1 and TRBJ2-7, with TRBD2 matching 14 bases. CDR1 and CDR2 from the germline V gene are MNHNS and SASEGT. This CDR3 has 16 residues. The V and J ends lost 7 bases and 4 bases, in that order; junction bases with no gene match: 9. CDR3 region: CASTGTSGSRFYEQYF. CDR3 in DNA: TGTGCCAGCACCGGGACTAGCGGGAGCAGATTTTACGAGCAGTACTTC.

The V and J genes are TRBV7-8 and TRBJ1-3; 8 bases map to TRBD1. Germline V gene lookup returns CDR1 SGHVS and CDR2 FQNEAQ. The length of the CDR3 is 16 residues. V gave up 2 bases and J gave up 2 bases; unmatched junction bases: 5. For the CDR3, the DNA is TGTGCCAGCAGCTTATTCGGACAGGGAGCTGGAAACACCATATATTTT. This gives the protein CASSLFGQGAGNTIYF.

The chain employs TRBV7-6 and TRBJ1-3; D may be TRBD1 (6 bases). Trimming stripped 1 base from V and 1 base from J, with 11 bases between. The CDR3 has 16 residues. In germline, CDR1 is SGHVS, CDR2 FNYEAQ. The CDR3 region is CASSLGRGRSGNTIYF. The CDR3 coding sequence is TGTGCCAGCAGCTTAGGGAGGGGGAGATCTGGAAACACCATATATTTT.

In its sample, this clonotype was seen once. The CDR3, as DNA: TGTGCCAGCAGGAACGCGGGACAGGGGGGCGAGCAGTACTTC. Translation: CASRNAGQGGEQYF. The chain recombines TRBV6-1 with TRBJ2-7, with 11 bases identical to TRBD1. CDR3 length equals 14 residues. After removal of 6 bases from V and 6 bases from J, the junction contained 7 bases not matched to a gene. Germline CDR1 and CDR2: MNHNS and SASEGT.

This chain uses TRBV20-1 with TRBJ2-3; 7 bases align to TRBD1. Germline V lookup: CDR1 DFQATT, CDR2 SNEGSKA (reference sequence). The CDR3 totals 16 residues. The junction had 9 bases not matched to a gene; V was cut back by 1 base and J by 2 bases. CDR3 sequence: CSARGGNRGVTDTQYF. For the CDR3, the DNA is TGCAGTGCTAGAGGAGGAAACAGGGGTGTCACAGATACGCAGTATTTT.

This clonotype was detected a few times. The CDR3 DNA sequence: TGCAGTGCTTTGCGCCAACTAGCGGGAGGAGCAGATACGCAGTATTTT. Amino acid sequence: CSALRQLAGGADTQYF. This chain joins TRBV20-1 and TRBJ2-3; TRBD2 matches 12 bases. V dropped 5 bases and J dropped 4; count of bases not matched to a gene: 10. Germline CDR1 reads DFQATT; CDR2 reads SNEGSKA (reference sequence). The length of the CDR3 is 16 residues.

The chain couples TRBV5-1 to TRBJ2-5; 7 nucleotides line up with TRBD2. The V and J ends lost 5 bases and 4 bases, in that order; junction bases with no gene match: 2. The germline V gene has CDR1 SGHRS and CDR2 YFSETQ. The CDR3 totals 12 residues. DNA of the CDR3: TGCGCCAGCAGATGGGGGGGAGAGACCCAGTACTTC. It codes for CASRWGGETQYF. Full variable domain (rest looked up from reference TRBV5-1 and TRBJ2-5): KAGVTQTPRYLIKTRGQQVTLSCSPISGHRSVSWYQQTPGQGLQFLFEYFSETQRNKGNFPGRFSGRQFSNSRSEMNVSTLELGDSALYLCASRWGGETQYFGPGTRLLVL.

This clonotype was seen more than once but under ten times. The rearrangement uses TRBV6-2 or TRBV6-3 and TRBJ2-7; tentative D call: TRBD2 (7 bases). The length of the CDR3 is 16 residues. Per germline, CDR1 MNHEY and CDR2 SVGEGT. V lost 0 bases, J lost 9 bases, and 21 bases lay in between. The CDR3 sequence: CASSYSDSAGAMMQYF. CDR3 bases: TGTGCCAGCAGTTACTCTGATAGTGCGGGGGCCATGATGCAGTACTTC.

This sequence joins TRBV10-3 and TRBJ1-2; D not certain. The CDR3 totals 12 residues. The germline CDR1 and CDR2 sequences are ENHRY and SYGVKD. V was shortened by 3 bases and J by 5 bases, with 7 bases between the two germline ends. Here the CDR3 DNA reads TGTGCCATCAGTGACGGACTATATGGCTACACCTTC. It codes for CAISDGLYGYTF.